What follows are 27 T cell receptor beta chains derived from one specimen sequenced in a study of beta chain features in type 1 diabetes. Reverse transcription of all isolated RNA meant that expressed TCRB transcripts were sequenced. TCRdb keeps only in-frame clones here, not all; method: immunoSEQ multiplex PCR. The sample shows hundreds of thousands of clones, 68% of them seen only once. The specimen sequenced was naive CD4+ T cells from blood. The source of these receptors is a man aged 25 to 40 in good health.

This chain connects TRBV27 to TRBJ2-1; D remains ambiguous. The CDR3 is made up of 14 amino acids. In germline, CDR1 is MNHEY, CDR2 SMNVEV (reference sequence). V was pared by 4 bases and J by 4 bases, with 11 bases between. The CDR3 loop reads CASSSGARYNEQFF. The DNA for the CDR3 is TGTGCCAGCAGTTCGGGTGCGAGGTACAATGAGCAGTTCTTC.

V gene TRBV5-1 combines with J gene TRBJ2-5, with 7 bases identical to TRBD1. V lost 4 bases to trimming and J lost 0 bases; unmatched junction nucleotides: 6. Per germline, CDR1 SGHRS and CDR2 YFSETQ. The CDR3 is 15 residues long. The CDR3 loop is CASSGDSWYQETQYF. CDR3 sequence (DNA): TGCGCCAGCAGCGGGGACAGCTGGTACCAAGAGACCCAGTACTTC.

The rearrangement links TRBV18 to TRBJ2-3; 8 positions agree with TRBD2. The germline CDR1 and CDR2 sequences are KGHSH and LQKENI. The V gene end was trimmed by 4 bases and the J gene end by 2 bases; junction bases not matched to a gene: 5. This CDR3 contains 15 residues. Here the CDR3 reads CASSRKRGNTDTQYF. The DNA of the CDR3 is TGTGCCAGCTCACGGAAGCGGGGGAACACAGATACGCAGTATTTT.

The CDR3 region is CASSGTNTEAFF. CDR3 in DNA: TGTGCAAGTTCGGGGACGAACACTGAAGCTTTCTTT. This chain joins TRBV12-2 and TRBJ1-1. TRBV12-2 is listed as a pseudogene. This CDR3 spans 12 amino acids.

This clone has more than one count but fewer than ten. The genes are TRBV4-3 and TRBJ2-3; 10 bases map to TRBD1. V dropped 3 bases and J dropped 4; count of bases not matched to a gene: 1. The CDR3 sequence is 14 residues long. Germline V gene lookup returns CDR1 LGHNA and CDR2 YSLEER. CDR3 sequence reads: CASSQTGGSDTQYF. CDR3 coding DNA: TGCGCCAGCAGCCAGACAGGGGGCTCAGATACGCAGTATTTT.

The chain recombines TRBV28 with TRBJ2-1; D gene uncertain. V was pared by 5 bases and J by 5 bases, with 22 bases between. CDR1 and CDR2 (germline): MDHEN, SYDVKM. The CDR3 sequence is 17 residues long. The CDR3 nucleotides are TGTGCCAGCAGTATATCCCGGGTCCTCCTTAAAAACAATGAGCAGTTCTTC. This codes for CASSISRVLLKNNEQFF.

A few counts support this clone. This chain links TRBV15 with TRBJ2-3; D gene uncertain. The CDR3 covers 13 residues. CDR1 is LNHNV and CDR2 is YYDKDF in the germline V gene (reference sequence). V was pared by 1 base and J by 4 bases, with 6 bases between. CDR3 loop: CATSRAPPDTQYF. The CDR3 DNA sequence: TGTGCCACCAGCAGAGCCCCCCCAGATACGCAGTATTTT.

This clone was counted between two and nine times. The V and J genes are TRBV29-1 and TRBJ2-3, with 9 positions matching TRBD1. Germline CDR1 is SQVTM and CDR2 is ANQGSEA. The CDR3 spans 14 residues. V was clipped by 4 bases and J by 4 bases; unmatched bases: 6. The CDR3 sequence: CSVGLQGASDTQYF. CDR3 DNA: TGCAGCGTTGGATTACAGGGGGCCTCAGATACGCAGTATTTT.

The chain links TRBV19 to TRBJ2-7, with D possibly being TRBD1 (6 bases). The CDR3 covers 16 residues. Looked up from germline, CDR1 is LNHDA and CDR2 is SQIVND (reference sequence). Deletions cut 11 bases from V and 5 bases from J, with 28 bases between. CDR3 nucleotides: TGTGCCTCCTCGTGGGGGCGACCGAAATACAGGGACGAGCAGTACTTC. Translating it yields CASSWGRPKYRDEQYF.

This clone turned up a few times. This chain links TRBV13 with TRBJ1-6, with 10 bases aligning to TRBD1. The CDR3 contains 14 residues. Trimming took 3 bases from V and 7 from J; bases not matched to a gene: 0. Germline lookup yields CDR1 PRHDT and CDR2 FYEKMQ (reference sequence). This CDR3 is CASSLDRGNSPLHF. The CDR3 DNA is TGTGCCAGCAGCTTGGACAGGGGGAATTCACCCCTCCACTTT.

The V call is TRBV7-9, the J call TRBJ2-7; TRBD1 agrees at 7 bases. The junction had 7 bases not matched to a gene; V was cut back by 1 base and J by 4 bases. Germline V lookup: CDR1 SEHNR, CDR2 FQNEAQ (reference sequence). This CDR3 is 15 amino acids long. The CDR3 DNA reads TGTGCCAGCAGCTTAGGCCGGGACAGAGTGTACGAGCAGTACTTC. It yields the protein CASSLGRDRVYEQYF.

About this clone itself: One junction end disagrees with the germline gene, perhaps due to a read error. The chain joins TRBV29-1 to TRBJ2-5; the match to TRBD1 covers 9 bases. The CDR3 contains 14 residues. Germline CDR1 is SQVTM and CDR2 is ANQGSEA. The CDR3 loop reads CRVDPGTGLETQYF. In DNA, the CDR3 is TGCCGCGTTGACCCCGGGACAGGGCTAGAGACCCAGTACTTC. The entire variable domain, with the rest obtained from reference TRBV29-1 and TRBJ2-5, is as follows: SAVISQKPSRDICQRGTSLTIQCQVDSQVTMMFWYRQQPGQSLTLIATANQGSEATYESGFVIDKFPISRPNLTFSTLTVSNMSPEDSSIYLCRVDPGTGLETQYFGPGTRLLVL.

The V and J genes are TRBV15 and TRBJ2-1; 9 bases map to TRBD2. The V segment lost 0 bases and the J segment 9 bases; nucleotides outside the gene matches: 6. The CDR3 runs to 15 residues. Germline CDR1 LNHNV, CDR2 YYDKDF (reference sequence). The DNA for the CDR3 is TGTGCCACCAGCAGAGAAATAGCGGGAGCAGGTGAGCAGTTCTTC. Translation: CATSREIAGAGEQFF. The complete variable domain, with remaining parts taken from reference TRBV15 and TRBJ2-1, reads DAMVIQNPRYQVTQFGKPVTLSCSQTLNHNVMYWYQQKSSQAPKLLFHYYDKDFNNEADTPDNFQSRRPNTSFCFLDIRSPGLGDTAMYLCATSREIAGAGEQFFGPGTRLTVL.

This clone showed up just a few times. V usage is TRBV7-2 and J usage is TRBJ2-1; no firm D call. Trimming took off 4 bases at V and 8 bases at J, with 9 bases between the two ends. CDR1 SGHTA and CDR2 FQGNSA come from the germline V gene. The CDR3 spans 12 residues. CDR3 protein: CASSSGRDEQFF. In nucleotides, the CDR3 is TGTGCCAGCAGCTCAGGACGGGATGAGCAGTTCTTC.

This sequence joins TRBV7-9 and TRBJ1-1, with D unclear. V dropped 6 bases and J dropped 1 base, with 9 bases sitting between them. Germline CDR1 reads SEHNR; CDR2 reads FQNEAQ (reference sequence). The CDR3 contains 13 residues. The CDR3 spells CASSPDKNTEAFF. The CDR3 coding sequence is TGTGCCAGCAGTCCTGACAAGAACACTGAAGCTTTCTTT.

The rearrangement joins TRBV30 to TRBJ1-5; D possibly corresponds to TRBD1 (5 bases). The V gene lost 2 bases and the J gene lost 5 bases, with 10 bases spanning the gap. Germline loops: CDR1 GTSNPN, CDR2 SVGIG (reference sequence). The CDR3 runs 13 residues. The CDR3 DNA reads as TGTGCCTGGAGTACGTCAGGGCATCAGCCCCAGCATTTT. This encodes CAWSTSGHQPQHF.

This chain joins TRBV30 and TRBJ1-6; D gene unclear. Germline CDR1 is GTSNPN and CDR2 is SVGIG (reference sequence). This CDR3 has 11 amino acids. Trimming removed 4 bases at V and 11 bases at J, with 9 bases between. CDR3 amino acids: CAWTTGTPLHF. The CDR3 DNA reads as TGTGCCTGGACTACCGGGACACCCCTCCACTTT.

This clone turned up a few times. The chain is built from TRBV9 and TRBJ1-2; 7 bases line up with TRBD1. The trim removed 4 bases at V and 8 bases at J, leaving 11 bases unmatched. Germline V gene data show CDR1 as SGDLS and CDR2 as YYNGEE. The CDR3 contains 14 residues. The CDR3 bases are TGTGCCAGCAGCCCCGACAGGGAAGTTGGGGGCTACACCTTC. Its translation is CASSPDREVGGYTF.

The chain couples TRBV28 to TRBJ2-3; D is ambiguous. The CDR3 has 12 residues. CDR1 and CDR2 from the germline V gene are MDHEN and SYDVKM. Trimming shortened V by 8 bases and J by 3 bases, and 9 bases separated the two germline ends. CDR3 amino acids: CASGSSTDTQYF. The CDR3 DNA is TGTGCCAGCGGGTCCTCTACAGATACGCAGTATTTT.

The rearrangement links TRBV19 to TRBJ2-3; D is unresolved. The CDR3 spans 11 residues. Deletions cut 9 bases from V and 7 bases from J, with 11 bases between. Germline V CDR1 and CDR2: LNHDA, SQIVND (reference sequence). The CDR3 loop is CASSQEYTQYF. CDR3 in DNA: TGTGCCAGCTCTCAGGAATATACGCAGTATTTT.

The V gene is TRBV11-2, the J gene TRBJ2-3; D remains unclear. Per germline, CDR1 SGHAT and CDR2 FQNNGV. This CDR3 region has 14 residues. V dropped 0 bases and J dropped 3 bases, with 7 bases sitting between them. The DNA for the CDR3 is TGTGCCAGCAGCTTAGACTCCCGGACAGATACGCAGTATTTT. This sequence encodes CASSLDSRTDTQYF.

The chain is built from TRBV15 and TRBJ2-7; D not certain. The CDR3 has 13 amino acids. The germline V and J ends were trimmed by 5 bases and 2 bases, with 10 bases remaining between them. Germline V CDR1 and CDR2: LNHNV, YYDKDF (reference sequence). The CDR3 reads CATSYGVTYEQYF. CDR3 DNA: TGTGCCACCAGCTATGGGGTGACCTACGAGCAGTACTTC.

V usage is TRBV30 and J usage is TRBJ2-5, with 9 bases identical to TRBD1. J was trimmed by 5 bases and V by 0 bases; bases with no gene match: 7. The CDR3 is 15 residues long. CDR1 is GTSNPN, CDR2 SVGIG, per germline (reference sequence). CDR3 in DNA: TGTGCCTGGAGTGTACACAGGGGGCGGTTGGAGACCCAGTACTTC. Its protein is CAWSVHRGRLETQYF.

The CDR3 here is CASSLRQTGDGYTF. The CDR3 nucleotides are TGTGCCAGCAGCCTTCGACAGACCGGAGATGGCTACACCTTC. V gene TRBV2 combines with J gene TRBJ1-2; weak D call: TRBD1 (5 bases). Germline V gene sequence: CDR1 SNHLY, CDR2 FYNNEI. V was shortened by 6 bases and J by 6 bases, with 17 bases between the two germline ends. This CDR3 is built from 14 residues.

The chain uses TRBV30 and TRBJ2-7; perhaps TRBD2 as D (5 bases). Germline V gene sequence: CDR1 GTSNPN, CDR2 SVGIG (reference sequence). The CDR3 loop spans 15 amino acids. Trimming removed 2 bases at V and 2 bases at J, with 16 bases between. CDR3 protein: CAWSSRRRLTYEQYF. The DNA of the CDR3 is TGTGCCTGGAGTAGCAGGAGGAGACTTACCTACGAGCAGTACTTC.

The gene calls are TRBV25-1 and TRBJ1-2; TRBD1 matches 7 bases. Germline lookup yields CDR1 MGHDK and CDR2 SYGVNS. V shed 3 bases, J shed 4 bases, and the junction held 2 bases outside the gene matches. This CDR3 is 13 amino acids long. The chain's CDR3 is CASSEAGGYGYTF. The CDR3 region has the DNA TGTGCCAGCAGTGAGGCAGGGGGCTATGGCTACACCTTC.

The V call is TRBV4-1, the J call TRBJ2-4; tentative D call: TRBD2 (6 bases). Trimming pared 5 bases from V and 1 base from J, leaving 15 bases between. CDR1 and CDR2 (germline): MGHRA, YSYEKL. The CDR3 is 16 residues long. The CDR3 sequence is CASSNAHSGAKNIQYF. The CDR3 DNA sequence: TGCGCCAGCAGCAACGCCCATAGCGGCGCCAAAAACATTCAGTACTTC.